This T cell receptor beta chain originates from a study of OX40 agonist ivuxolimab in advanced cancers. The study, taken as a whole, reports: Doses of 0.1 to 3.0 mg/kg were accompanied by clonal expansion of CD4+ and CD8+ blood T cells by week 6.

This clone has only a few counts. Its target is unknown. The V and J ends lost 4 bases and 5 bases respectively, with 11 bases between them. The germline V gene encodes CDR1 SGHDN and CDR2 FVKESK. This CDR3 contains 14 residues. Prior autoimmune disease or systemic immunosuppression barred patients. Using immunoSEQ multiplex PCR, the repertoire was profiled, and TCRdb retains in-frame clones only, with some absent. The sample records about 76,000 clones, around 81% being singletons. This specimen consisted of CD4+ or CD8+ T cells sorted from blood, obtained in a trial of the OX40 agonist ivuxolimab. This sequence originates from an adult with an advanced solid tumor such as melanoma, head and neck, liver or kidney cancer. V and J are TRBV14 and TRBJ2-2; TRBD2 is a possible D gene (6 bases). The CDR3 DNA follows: TGTGCCAGCAGCCGGGCGGGATCAACCGGGGAGCTGTTTTTT. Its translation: CASSRAGSTGELFF.